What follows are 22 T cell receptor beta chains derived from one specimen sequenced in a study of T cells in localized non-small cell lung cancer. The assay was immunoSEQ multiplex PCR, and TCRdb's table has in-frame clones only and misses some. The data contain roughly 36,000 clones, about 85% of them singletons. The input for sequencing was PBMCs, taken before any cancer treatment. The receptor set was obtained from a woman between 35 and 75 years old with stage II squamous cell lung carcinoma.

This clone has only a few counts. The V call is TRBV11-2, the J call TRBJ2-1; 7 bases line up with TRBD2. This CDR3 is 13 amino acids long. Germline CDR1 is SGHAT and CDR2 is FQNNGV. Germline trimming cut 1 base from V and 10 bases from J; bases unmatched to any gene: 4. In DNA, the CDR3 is TGTGCCAGCAGCTTAGTCCCACTAGCGGAGCAGTTCTTC. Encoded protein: CASSLVPLAEQFF.

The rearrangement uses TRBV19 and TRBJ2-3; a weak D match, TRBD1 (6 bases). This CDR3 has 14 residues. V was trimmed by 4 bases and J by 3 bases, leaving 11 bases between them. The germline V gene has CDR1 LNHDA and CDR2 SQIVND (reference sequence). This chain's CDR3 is CASSTGQGTDTQYF. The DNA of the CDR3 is TGTGCCAGTAGTACTGGGCAGGGGACAGATACGCAGTATTTT. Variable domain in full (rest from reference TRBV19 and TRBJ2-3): DGGITQSPKYLFRKEGQNVTLSCEQNLNHDAMYWYRQDPGQGLRLIYYSQIVNDFQKGDIAEGYSVSREKKESFPLTVTSAQKNPTAFYLCASSTGQGTDTQYFGPGTRLTVL.

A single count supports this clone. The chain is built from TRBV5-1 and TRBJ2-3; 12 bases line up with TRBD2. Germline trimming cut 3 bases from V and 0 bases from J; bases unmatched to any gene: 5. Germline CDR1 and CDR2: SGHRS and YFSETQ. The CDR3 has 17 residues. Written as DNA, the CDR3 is TGCGCCAGCAGCTCTGGACTAGCGGGGACTAGCACAGATACGCAGTATTTT. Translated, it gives CASSSGLAGTSTDTQYF.

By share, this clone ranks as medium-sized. In nucleotides, the CDR3 is TGCAGCGTTCGTTTGGAGGACACTGAAGCTTTCTTT. It translates to CSVRLEDTEAFF. This rearrangement joins TRBV29-1 to TRBJ1-1; D unclear. CDR1 SQVTM and CDR2 ANQGSEA come from the germline V gene. There are 12 residues in the CDR3. V lost 5 bases and J 3 bases, leaving 10 bases between the germline ends.

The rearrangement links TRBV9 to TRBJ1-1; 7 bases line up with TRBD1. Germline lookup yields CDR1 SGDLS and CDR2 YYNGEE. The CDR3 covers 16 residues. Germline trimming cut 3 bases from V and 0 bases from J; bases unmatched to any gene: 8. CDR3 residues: CASSGRDSPMNTEAFF. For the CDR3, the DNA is TGTGCCAGCAGCGGGCGGGACAGTCCCATGAACACTGAAGCTTTCTTT.

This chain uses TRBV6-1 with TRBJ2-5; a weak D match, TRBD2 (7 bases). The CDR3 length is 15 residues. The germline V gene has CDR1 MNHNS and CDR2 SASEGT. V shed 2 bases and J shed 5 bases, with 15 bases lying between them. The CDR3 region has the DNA TGTGCCAGCAGTGAATGGGGGGGGCTGGGGGAGACCCAGTACTTC. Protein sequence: CASSEWGGLGETQYF.

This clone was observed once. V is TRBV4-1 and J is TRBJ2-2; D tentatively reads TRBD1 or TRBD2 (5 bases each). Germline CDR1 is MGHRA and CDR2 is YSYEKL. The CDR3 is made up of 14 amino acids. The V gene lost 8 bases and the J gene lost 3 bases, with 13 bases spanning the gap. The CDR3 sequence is CASRLRGDTGELFF. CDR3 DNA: TGCGCCAGCCGACTGAGGGGAGACACCGGGGAGCTGTTTTTT.

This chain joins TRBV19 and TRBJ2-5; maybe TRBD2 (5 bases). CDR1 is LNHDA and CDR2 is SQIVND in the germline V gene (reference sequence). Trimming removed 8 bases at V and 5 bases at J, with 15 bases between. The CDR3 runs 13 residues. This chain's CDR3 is CASSGVGRETQYF. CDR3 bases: TGTGCCAGTTCCGGGGTGGGTAGGGAGACCCAGTACTTC.

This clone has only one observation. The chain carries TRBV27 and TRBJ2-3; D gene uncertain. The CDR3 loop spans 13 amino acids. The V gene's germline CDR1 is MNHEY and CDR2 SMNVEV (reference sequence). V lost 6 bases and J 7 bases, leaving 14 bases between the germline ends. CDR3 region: CASSHAVQNTQYF. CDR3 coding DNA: TGTGCCAGCAGCCACGCGGTTCAGAATACGCAGTATTTT.

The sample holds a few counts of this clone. The CDR3 reads CASSFRVGQPQHF. The CDR3 DNA sequence: TGTGCCAGCAGTTTCAGGGTTGGGCAGCCCCAGCATTTT. The chain has TRBV27 and TRBJ1-5; possibly TRBD1 for D (5 bases). The germline gives CDR1 MNHEY, CDR2 SMNVEV (reference sequence). This CDR3 has 13 residues. V lost 3 bases and J lost 7, with 10 bases in between.

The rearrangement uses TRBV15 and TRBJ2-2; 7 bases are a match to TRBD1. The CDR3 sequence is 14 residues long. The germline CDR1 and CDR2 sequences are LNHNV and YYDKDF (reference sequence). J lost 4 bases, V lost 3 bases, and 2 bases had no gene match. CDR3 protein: CATSSRDSTGELFF. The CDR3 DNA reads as TGTGCCACCAGCAGCCGGGACAGCACCGGGGAGCTGTTTTTT.

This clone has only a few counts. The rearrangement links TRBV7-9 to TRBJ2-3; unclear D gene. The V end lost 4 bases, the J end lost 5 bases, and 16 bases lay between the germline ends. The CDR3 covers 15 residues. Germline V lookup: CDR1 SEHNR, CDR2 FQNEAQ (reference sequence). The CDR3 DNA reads TGTGCCAGCAGCTCCCTAGATGGCCTGAGAGATACGCAGTATTTT. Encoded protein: CASSSLDGLRDTQYF.

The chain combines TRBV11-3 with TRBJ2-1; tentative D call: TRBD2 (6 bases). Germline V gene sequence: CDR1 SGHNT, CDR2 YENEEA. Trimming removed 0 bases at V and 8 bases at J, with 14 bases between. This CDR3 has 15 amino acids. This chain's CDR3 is CASSLDGGVSDEQFF. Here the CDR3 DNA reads TGTGCCAGCAGCTTAGATGGAGGGGTTTCGGATGAGCAGTTCTTC.

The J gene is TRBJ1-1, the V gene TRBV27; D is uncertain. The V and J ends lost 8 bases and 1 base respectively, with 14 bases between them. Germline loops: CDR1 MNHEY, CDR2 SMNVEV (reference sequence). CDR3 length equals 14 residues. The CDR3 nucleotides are TGTGCCAGCGCCGACGGATGGGCGAACACTGAAGCTTTCTTT. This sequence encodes CASADGWANTEAFF.

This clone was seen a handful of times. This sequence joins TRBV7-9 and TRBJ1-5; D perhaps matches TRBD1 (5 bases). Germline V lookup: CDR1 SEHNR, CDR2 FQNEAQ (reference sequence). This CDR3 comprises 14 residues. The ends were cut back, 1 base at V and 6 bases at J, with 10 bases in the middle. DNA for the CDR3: TGTGCCAGCAGCTTAGGGGGCGGGCCTCAGCCCCAGCATTTT. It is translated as CASSLGGGPQPQHF.

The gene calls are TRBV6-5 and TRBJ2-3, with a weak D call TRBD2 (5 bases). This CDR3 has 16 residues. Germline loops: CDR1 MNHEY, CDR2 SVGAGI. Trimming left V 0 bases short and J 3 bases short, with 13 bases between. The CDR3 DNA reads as TGTGCCAGCAGTTACTCGAGGGAAATCAGAACAGATACGCAGTATTTT. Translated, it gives CASSYSREIRTDTQYF.

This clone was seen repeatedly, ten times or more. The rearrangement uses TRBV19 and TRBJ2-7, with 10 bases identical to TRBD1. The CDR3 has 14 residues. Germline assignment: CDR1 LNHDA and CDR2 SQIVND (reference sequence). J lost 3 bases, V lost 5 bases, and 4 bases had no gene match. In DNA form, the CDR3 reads TGTGCCAGTAGTGGGACAGGGGTAGGCTACGAGCAGTACTTC. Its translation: CASSGTGVGYEQYF. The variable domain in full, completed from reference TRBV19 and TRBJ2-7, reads DGGITQSPKYLFRKEGQNVTLSCEQNLNHDAMYWYRQDPGQGLRLIYYSQIVNDFQKGDIAEGYSVSREKKESFPLTVTSAQKNPTAFYLCASSGTGVGYEQYFGPGTRLTVT.

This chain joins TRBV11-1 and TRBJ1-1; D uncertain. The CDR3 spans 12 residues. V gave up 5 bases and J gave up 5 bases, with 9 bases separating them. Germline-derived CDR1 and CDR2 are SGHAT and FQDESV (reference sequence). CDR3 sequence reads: CASSQGGTEAFF. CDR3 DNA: TGTGCCAGCAGCCAAGGAGGGACTGAAGCTTTCTTT.

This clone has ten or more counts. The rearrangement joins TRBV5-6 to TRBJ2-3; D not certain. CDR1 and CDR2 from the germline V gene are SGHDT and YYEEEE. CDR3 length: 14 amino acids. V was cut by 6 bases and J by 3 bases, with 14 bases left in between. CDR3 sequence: CASKFSGRTDTQYF. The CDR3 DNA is TGTGCCAGCAAGTTCTCGGGTAGGACAGATACGCAGTATTTT.

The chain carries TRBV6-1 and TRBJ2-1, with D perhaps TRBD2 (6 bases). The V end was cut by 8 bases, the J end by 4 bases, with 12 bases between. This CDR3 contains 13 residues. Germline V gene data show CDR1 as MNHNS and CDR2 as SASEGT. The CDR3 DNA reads TGTGCCAGCTTGGGCGGGGTGTACAATGAGCAGTTCTTC. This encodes CASLGGVYNEQFF.

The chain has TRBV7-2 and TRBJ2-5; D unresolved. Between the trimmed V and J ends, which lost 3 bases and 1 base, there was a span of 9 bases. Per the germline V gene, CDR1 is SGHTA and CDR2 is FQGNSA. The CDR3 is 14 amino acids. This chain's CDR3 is CASSFIQTQETQYF. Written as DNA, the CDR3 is TGTGCCAGCAGCTTTATACAGACCCAAGAGACCCAGTACTTC.

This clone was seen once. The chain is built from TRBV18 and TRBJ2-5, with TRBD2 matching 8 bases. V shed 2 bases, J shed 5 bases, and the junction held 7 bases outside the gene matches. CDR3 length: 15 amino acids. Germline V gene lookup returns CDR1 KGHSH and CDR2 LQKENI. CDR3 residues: CASSPNSGRLETQYF. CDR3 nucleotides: TGTGCCAGCTCACCAAACAGCGGGAGATTGGAGACCCAGTACTTC.